The next 17 T cell receptor beta chains were all read from a single sample in a study of technical replicates of blood from a handful of donors. Assay: immunoSEQ multiplex PCR; the TCRdb copy retains only in-frame clones and omits some. This table has about 68,000 clones, about 97% appearing once. The sequencing sample was made of T cells isolated from PBMCs. The receptors come from a human donor in good health.

V gene TRBV27 combines with J gene TRBJ1-3, with D possibly being TRBD1 (6 bases). This CDR3 comprises 17 residues. V lost 5 bases and J lost 0, with 17 bases in between. Germline values: CDR1 MNHEY, CDR2 SMNVEV (reference sequence). CDR3 coding DNA: TGTGCCAGCAGTAAGCTGGGGACATACCTCTCTGGAAACACCATATATTTT. This translates into CASSKLGTYLSGNTIYF.

The gene calls are TRBV10-2 and TRBJ2-4, with TRBD1 matching 10 bases. In germline, CDR1 is WSHSY, CDR2 SAAADI. There are 13 residues in the CDR3. V dropped 6 bases and J dropped 8; count of bases not matched to a gene: 4. DNA for the CDR3: TGCGCCAGCAGAGGACAGGGGGGGGACATTCAGTACTTC. Its protein is CASRGQGGDIQYF.

This CDR3 is CASSLGGQEGYGYTF. As DNA, the CDR3 is TGTGCCAGCAGTTTAGGGGGACAGGAGGGCTATGGCTACACCTTC. V is TRBV27 and J is TRBJ1-2, with TRBD1 matching over 8 bases. The CDR3 runs to 15 residues. Germline trimming cut 2 bases from V and 4 bases from J; bases unmatched to any gene: 6. Germline CDR1 is MNHEY and CDR2 is SMNVEV (reference sequence).

This chain links TRBV7-3 with TRBJ2-1, with TRBD2 identical over 7 bases. This CDR3 has 18 residues. From germline, CDR1 is SGHTA and CDR2 FQGTGA. Germline trimming cut 3 bases from V and 5 bases from J; bases unmatched to any gene: 16. In DNA form, the CDR3 reads TGTGCCAGCAGCTTTGGCGCGCCTGGCGGGAGTTGGGACAATGAGCAGTTCTTC. It yields the protein CASSFGAPGGSWDNEQFF.

V usage is TRBV6-5 and J usage is TRBJ2-7, with 8 positions matching TRBD1. There are 15 residues in the CDR3. V lost 0 bases and J lost 3; bases outside the gene matches: 4. Per germline, CDR1 MNHEY and CDR2 SVGAGI. CDR3 coding DNA: TGTGCCAGCAGTTACTCGGGGACAGGTAACTACGAGCAGTACTTC. It translates to CASSYSGTGNYEQYF.

The rearrangement uses TRBV15 and TRBJ2-7; 7 bases agree with TRBD2. The CDR3 consists of 14 residues. Trimming at V came to 1 base and at J to 4 bases, leaving 4 bases not matched to a gene. CDR1 is LNHNV, CDR2 YYDKDF, per germline (reference sequence). The CDR3, as DNA: TGTGCCACCAGCAGAGTCGGTAGCGGGTACGAGCAGTACTTC. This encodes CATSRVGSGYEQYF.

The V call is TRBV7-8, the J call TRBJ2-7; 7 nucleotides align to TRBD1. This CDR3 has 13 residues. V shed 5 bases and J 3 bases; nucleotides not matched to a gene: 4. Germline CDR1 SGHVS, CDR2 FQNEAQ. The CDR3 is CASSQGTVYEQYF. For the CDR3, the DNA is TGTGCCAGCAGCCAGGGGACAGTCTACGAGCAGTACTTC.

The J gene is TRBJ1-4, the V gene TRBV2; D not certain. This CDR3 is 13 amino acids long. Germline V gene sequence: CDR1 SNHLY, CDR2 FYNNEI. The V end lost 8 bases, the J end lost 0 bases, and 7 bases lay between the germline ends. CDR3 sequence reads: CASVPATNEKLFF. In DNA form, the CDR3 reads TGTGCCAGCGTCCCGGCAACTAATGAAAAACTGTTTTTT.

V and J are TRBV30 and TRBJ1-2, with 9 bases fitting TRBD1. V trimming: 0 bases; J trimming: 7 bases; junction bases outside the gene matches: 3. CDR3 length: 13 residues. CDR1 is GTSNPN, CDR2 SVGIG, per germline (reference sequence). CDR3 nucleotides: TGTGCCTGGAGTGTAGGGACAGGGATTGGCTACACCTTC. Protein sequence: CAWSVGTGIGYTF.

The chain joins TRBV14 to TRBJ2-7; 9 nucleotides align to TRBD2. There are 16 residues in the CDR3. Per germline, CDR1 SGHDN and CDR2 FVKESK. V shed 0 bases, J shed 5 bases, and the junction held 8 bases outside the gene matches. CDR3 coding DNA: TGTGCCAGCAGCCAAGATTGGACTAGCGAGGCTCACGAGCAGTACTTC. Its translation is CASSQDWTSEAHEQYF.

The J gene is TRBJ2-3, the V gene TRBV10-3; D perhaps matches TRBD1 (6 bases). V was shortened by 7 bases and J by 5 bases, with 7 bases between the two germline ends. The CDR3 spans 11 residues. Looked up from germline, CDR1 is ENHRY and CDR2 is SYGVKD. The CDR3 spells CAITGVDTQYF. The DNA of the CDR3 is TGTGCCATCACAGGGGTAGATACGCAGTATTTT.

The V and J genes are TRBV4-3 and TRBJ2-3, with 10 bases that match TRBD2. V shed 11 bases and J 5 bases; nucleotides not matched to a gene: 22. The CDR3 sequence is 18 residues long. Germline-derived CDR1 and CDR2 are LGHNA and YSLEER. The chain's CDR3 is CALTGELAGLCCGDTQYF. The CDR3, as DNA: TGCGCCCTTACGGGCGAACTAGCGGGACTCTGCTGCGGAGATACGCAGTATTTT.

In DNA, the CDR3 is TGTGCCAGCAGTGAAGAGGGGTCCAGGCTCTATGGCTACACCTTC. Translation: CASSEEGSRLYGYTF. This sequence joins TRBV2 and TRBJ1-2, with TRBD1 as a possible D gene (5 bases). Per germline, CDR1 SNHLY and CDR2 FYNNEI. The CDR3 extends over 15 amino acids. V gave up 1 base and J gave up 4 bases, with 13 bases separating them.

The chain recombines TRBV28 with TRBJ1-5; possible D gene TRBD1, 5 bases. This CDR3 spans 14 amino acids. From germline, CDR1 is MDHEN and CDR2 SYDVKM. V was clipped by 3 bases and J by 7 bases, with 13 bases between them. The CDR3 loop is CASSLPTESQPQHF. The CDR3 DNA reads as TGTGCCAGCAGTTTGCCGACAGAGTCCCAGCCCCAGCATTTT.

This chain uses TRBV7-9 with TRBJ1-2; D gene uncertain. V was cut by 5 bases and J by 3 bases, with 7 bases left in between. The CDR3 consists of 12 residues. The germline CDR1 and CDR2 sequences are SEHNR and FQNEAQ (reference sequence). The DNA of the CDR3 is TGTGCCAGCAGCCGCGATCACTATGGCTACACCTTC. Its translation is CASSRDHYGYTF.

This clone was seen a single time. The chain uses TRBV30 and TRBJ2-5; TRBD2 matches 12 bases. The CDR3 contains 16 residues. V lost 8 bases to trimming and J lost 7 bases; unmatched junction nucleotides: 17. The germline gives CDR1 GTSNPN, CDR2 SVGIG (reference sequence). The CDR3 loop is CAVVFWTSGNLGTQYF. The DNA of the CDR3 is TGTGCCGTAGTTTTCTGGACTAGCGGGAATTTAGGGACCCAGTACTTC.

The sample holds one count of this clone. The chain uses TRBV18 and TRBJ1-5; 8 bases agree with TRBD1. V was clipped by 5 bases and J by 7 bases; unmatched bases: 7. CDR3 size: 14 residues. Germline V lookup: CDR1 KGHSH, CDR2 LQKENI. CDR3 DNA: TGTGCCAGCTCAATGACAGGGGTGGGACAGCCCCAGCATTTT. Its translation is CASSMTGVGQPQHF.